Shown below are 32 T cell receptor beta chains from a single sample sequenced in a study of cytomegalovirus exposure and HLA in healthy donors. The PCR had 60 Vbeta and 13 Jbeta primers. TCRdb keeps only in-frame clones here, not all; method: immunoSEQ multiplex PCR. Of some 140,000 clones listed, about 80% are singletons. Sequencing was done on a sample of PBMCs. The receptors derive from a male donor in good health and CMV-seropositive.

The chain is built from TRBV7-3 and TRBJ2-7; TRBD1 agrees at 8 bases. Germline values: CDR1 SGHTA, CDR2 FQGTGA. The CDR3 runs 13 residues. J gave up 6 bases and V 2 bases, and 3 bases lay outside the gene matches. The CDR3 reads CASSLSGGAEQYF. As DNA, the CDR3 is TGTGCCAGCAGCTTATCAGGGGGCGCCGAGCAGTACTTC.

The chain uses TRBV11-3 and TRBJ2-1, with D maybe TRBD1 (6 bases). Germline CDR1 SGHNT, CDR2 YENEEA. The CDR3 totals 16 residues. Trimming stripped 4 bases from V and 1 base from J, with 14 bases between. In nucleotides, the CDR3 is TGTGCCAGCAGCTCAAGGGGGAAGGGGTCCTACAATGAGCAGTTCTTC. It codes for CASSSRGKGSYNEQFF.

This chain connects TRBV6-4 to TRBJ2-3; 9 bases align to TRBD2. The CDR3 contains 16 residues. J was trimmed by 4 bases and V by 3 bases; bases with no gene match: 8. CDR1 and CDR2 (germline): MRHNA, SNTAGT. This CDR3 reads CASSERGGAGADTQYF. The CDR3 region has the DNA TGTGCCAGCAGTGAACGCGGGGGGGCCGGGGCAGATACGCAGTATTTT.

V and J are TRBV9 and TRBJ1-3; TRBD1 is a possible D gene (5 bases). CDR1 and CDR2 from the germline V gene are SGDLS and YYNGEE. Trimming pared 2 bases from V and 0 bases from J, leaving 9 bases between. There are 15 residues in the CDR3. For the CDR3, the DNA is TGTGCCAGCAGCGTCGGGGACTACTCTGGAAACACCATATATTTT. Its translation is CASSVGDYSGNTIYF.

The chain carries TRBV2 and TRBJ2-5, with a possible D match to TRBD2 (5 bases). The CDR3 is made up of 15 amino acids. The V end was cut by 2 bases, the J end by 0 bases, with 10 bases between. CDR1 is SNHLY, CDR2 FYNNEI, per germline. CDR3 sequence reads: CASSELRADQETQYF. In DNA, the CDR3 is TGTGCCAGCAGTGAACTGAGGGCAGACCAAGAGACCCAGTACTTC.

The rearrangement joins TRBV13 to TRBJ2-1; D possibly corresponds to TRBD2 (5 bases). Germline assignment: CDR1 PRHDT and CDR2 FYEKMQ (reference sequence). V was pared by 5 bases and J by 4 bases, with 15 bases between. The CDR3 runs to 15 residues. The CDR3 region is CASSNVGLAYNEQFF. CDR3 sequence (DNA): TGTGCCAGCAGCAACGTCGGGCTAGCTTACAATGAGCAGTTCTTC.

This clone was counted once. The rearrangement joins TRBV6-5 to TRBJ2-7; the match to TRBD2 covers 7 bases. J gave up 3 bases and V 0 bases, and 5 bases lay outside the gene matches. Germline lookup yields CDR1 MNHEY and CDR2 SVGAGI. The CDR3 covers 15 residues. Written as DNA, the CDR3 is TGTGCCAGCAGTTACTCGAGCGGGATGGGCTACGAGCAGTACTTC. Residues: CASSYSSGMGYEQYF.

This chain uses TRBV9 with TRBJ2-1; 7 positions match TRBD2. This CDR3 is 19 amino acids long. The J segment lost 0 bases and the V segment lost 3 bases, leaving 15 bases of the junction unmatched. Germline assignment: CDR1 SGDLS and CDR2 YYNGEE. The CDR3 nucleotides read TGTGCCAGCAGCGGCGCCCTAGCGGCAACCCAGAGCTCCTACAATGAGCAGTTCTTC. Its protein is CASSGALAATQSSYNEQFF.

The chain carries TRBV13 and TRBJ2-2; the match to TRBD2 covers 10 bases. The ends lost 4 bases at V and 3 bases at J; junction bases unmatched: 5. This CDR3 is 16 amino acids long. Germline CDR1 reads PRHDT; CDR2 reads FYEKMQ (reference sequence). The CDR3 DNA reads TGTGCCAGCAGCTACCGGACTAGCGGATACACCGGGGAGCTGTTTTTT. Residues: CASSYRTSGYTGELFF.

J is TRBJ1-1 and V is TRBV6-5; TRBD1 is a possible D gene (6 bases). The CDR3 contains 13 residues. From germline, CDR1 is MNHEY and CDR2 SVGAGI. V dropped 5 bases and J dropped 1 base, with 8 bases sitting between them. The CDR3 region is CASSKQGNTEAFF. In nucleotides, the CDR3 is TGTGCCAGCAGTAAACAGGGGAACACTGAAGCTTTCTTT.

The chain links TRBV9 to TRBJ2-5; 9 positions match TRBD1. CDR3 size: 15 residues. V lost 2 bases to trimming and J lost 5 bases; unmatched junction nucleotides: 7. Germline CDR1 is SGDLS and CDR2 is YYNGEE. The CDR3 DNA is TGTGCCAGCAGCGTTACAGGGGGCCGGGGGGAGACCCAGTACTTC. Protein product: CASSVTGGRGETQYF.

J is TRBJ2-3 and V is TRBV7-3; D remains unclear. Looked up from germline, CDR1 is SGHTA and CDR2 is FQGTGA. Trimming left V 8 bases short and J 2 bases short, with 17 bases between. The length of the CDR3 is 15 residues. The CDR3 DNA is TGTGCCAGCGGCGAAGGCGAGTGGGCCACAGATACGCAGTATTTT. It encodes CASGEGEWATDTQYF. The full variable domain, completed using reference TRBV7-3 and TRBJ2-3, is GAGVSQTPSNKVTEKGKYVELRCDPISGHTALYWYRQSLGQGPEFLIYFQGTGAADDSGLPNDRFFAVRPEGSVSTLKIQRTERGDSAVYLCASGEGEWATDTQYFGPGTRLTVL.

V is TRBV5-1 and J is TRBJ2-2; weak D call: TRBD2 (6 bases). The CDR3 totals 16 residues. Germline loops: CDR1 SGHRS, CDR2 YFSETQ. V was pared by 0 bases and J by 7 bases, with 16 bases between. The CDR3: CASSLDQLAGHGELFF. The CDR3 bases are TGCGCCAGCAGCTTGGATCAACTAGCCGGGCACGGGGAGCTGTTTTTT.

The V call is TRBV19, the J call TRBJ1-4; no firm D call. The CDR3 sequence is 16 residues long. Germline CDR1 reads LNHDA; CDR2 reads SQIVND (reference sequence). V lost 9 bases, J lost 4 bases, and 21 bases lay in between. The CDR3 region has the DNA TGTGCCAGCCCACGTTTTGGGAACCGGGGTAATGAAAAACTGTTTTTT. Its protein is CASPRFGNRGNEKLFF.

For the CDR3, the DNA is TGCGCCAGCAGTGAGGGGAGGTATAATTCACCCCTCCACTTT. Translation gives CASSEGRYNSPLHF. The chain combines TRBV10-1 with TRBJ1-6, with D unresolved. Germline assignment: CDR1 WNHNN and CDR2 SYGVQD (reference sequence). Trimming stripped 2 bases from V and 4 bases from J, with 6 bases between. The CDR3 extends over 14 amino acids.

The chain uses TRBV5-4 and TRBJ2-5; TRBD2 aligns across 8 bases. This CDR3 region has 14 residues. With 3 bases clipped from V and 2 bases from J, the junction kept 3 bases outside the gene matches. Germline CDR1 is SGHNT and CDR2 is YYREEE (reference sequence). As DNA, the CDR3 is TGTGCCAGCAGCTGGGGACTAGTTCAAGAGACCCAGTACTTC. It codes for CASSWGLVQETQYF. The full variable domain, with the rest looked up from reference TRBV5-4 and TRBJ2-5, is ETGVTQSPTHLIKTRGQQVTLRCSSQSGHNTVSWYQQALGQGPQFIFQYYREEENGRGNFPPRFSGLQFPNYSSELNVNALELDDSALYLCASSWGLVQETQYFGPGTRLLVL.

The chain couples TRBV11-1 to TRBJ1-1; TRBD1 might be the D (5 bases). Looked up from germline, CDR1 is SGHAT and CDR2 is FQDESV (reference sequence). This CDR3 has 13 residues. Between the trimmed V and J ends, which lost 5 bases and 11 bases, there was a span of 18 bases. The CDR3 nucleotides are TGTGCCAGCAGCCCGGGGGGACGCAGAGGGGCTTTCTTT. This codes for CASSPGGRRGAFF.

This chain joins TRBV29-1 and TRBJ2-1; a possible D gene is TRBD2 (5 bases). V was pared by 3 bases and J by 0 bases, with 9 bases between. CDR1 SQVTM and CDR2 ANQGSEA come from the germline V gene. The CDR3 has 14 amino acids. As DNA, the CDR3 is TGCAGCGTTGAGTCGGGGAGCTCCTACAATGAGCAGTTCTTC. Translating gives CSVESGSSYNEQFF.

The rearrangement uses TRBV9 and TRBJ1-2; 8 bases agree with TRBD1. V was clipped by 4 bases and J by 6 bases; unmatched bases: 20. The CDR3 is 18 residues long. Germline V CDR1 and CDR2: SGDLS, YYNGEE. The CDR3 region is CASSKFGSVGQDRHGYTF. The CDR3 nucleotides read TGTGCCAGCAGCAAATTCGGGTCTGTGGGACAGGACAGACATGGCTACACCTTC.

The gene calls are TRBV28 and TRBJ1-1, with a tentative D call TRBD1 (5 bases). The CDR3 totals 17 residues. V dropped 1 base and J dropped 2 bases, with 17 bases sitting between them. Looked up from germline, CDR1 is MDHEN and CDR2 is SYDVKM. The CDR3 sequence is CASSLSSRGGYNTEAFF. In DNA, the CDR3 is TGTGCCAGCAGTTTATCCTCCCGGGGGGGGTATAACACTGAAGCTTTCTTT.

The chain couples TRBV21-1 to TRBJ1-5; the table names TRBD1, a call not compared with the DNA. TRBV21-1 is marked as a pseudogene. The CDR3 extends over 19 amino acids. The DNA for the CDR3 is TGTGCCAGCAGCAAAATACGACAGGGCCCCCTCTATAGCAATCAGCCCCAGCATTTT. This codes for CASSKIRQGPLYSNQPQHF.

V and J are TRBV29-1 and TRBJ2-1; TRBD2 matches 7 bases. This CDR3 has 15 amino acids. The junction had 7 bases not matched to a gene; V was cut back by 3 bases and J by 2 bases. The V gene's germline CDR1 is SQVTM and CDR2 ANQGSEA. Written as DNA, the CDR3 is TGCAGCGTTGAGGCCGGGAGGCACCCCTACAATGAGCAGTTCTTC. This codes for CSVEAGRHPYNEQFF.

The CDR3 loop is CASSSTGREGGTQYF. The CDR3 DNA follows: TGTGCCAGCAGCTCGACTGGGCGGGAGGGGGGGACCCAGTACTTC. The rearrangement joins TRBV7-9 to TRBJ2-5, with 9 bases matching TRBD2. V lost 4 bases, J lost 7 bases, and 10 bases stayed unmatched. In germline, CDR1 is SEHNR, CDR2 FQNEAQ (reference sequence). This CDR3 has 15 amino acids.

The chain combines TRBV4-2 with TRBJ2-5; 12 bases match TRBD2. This CDR3 has 16 amino acids. Germline V gene lookup returns CDR1 LGHNA and CDR2 YNFKEQ. V lost 1 base to trimming and J lost 4 bases; unmatched junction nucleotides: 4. CDR3 coding DNA: TGTGCCAGCAGCCAAGCGACTAGCGGGGGTGGAGAGACCCAGTACTTC. Protein product: CASSQATSGGGETQYF.

This clone has just one count. The chain links TRBV6-5 to TRBJ2-7; 7 bases match TRBD2. Germline loops: CDR1 MNHEY, CDR2 SVGAGI. There are 15 residues in the CDR3. V shed 5 bases, J shed 5 bases, and the junction held 12 bases outside the gene matches. Here the CDR3 reads CASSLLATGRDEQYF. CDR3 DNA sequence: TGTGCCAGCAGTCTACTAGCGACGGGAAGAGACGAGCAGTACTTC.

J is TRBJ2-3 and V is TRBV19; 8 positions match TRBD2. Trimming removed 4 bases from V and 5 bases from J; junction bases left unmatched: 2. CDR3 length: 13 amino acids. Germline V gene lookup returns CDR1 LNHDA and CDR2 SQIVND (reference sequence). DNA for the CDR3: TGTGCCAGTAGTACTACTAGCGGAGATACGCAGTATTTT. This gives the protein CASSTTSGDTQYF.

The chain joins TRBV7-9 to TRBJ1-6; 7 bases agree with TRBD1. Germline V CDR1 and CDR2: SEHNR, FQNEAQ (reference sequence). V shed 5 bases and J 3 bases; nucleotides not matched to a gene: 7. CDR3 length: 16 amino acids. Written as DNA, the CDR3 is TGTGCCAGCAGCCACCGACAGGGACGCTATAATTCACCCCTCCACTTT. Protein sequence: CASSHRQGRYNSPLHF.

V usage is TRBV12-5 and J usage is TRBJ2-1; 10 bases map to TRBD2. V shed 6 bases and J 4 bases; nucleotides not matched to a gene: 3. CDR3 length equals 14 residues. From germline, CDR1 is LGHNT and CDR2 FRNRAP. The CDR3 bases are TGTGCTAGTGGAGCGGGAGGGCCGTACAATGAGCAGTTCTTC. It is translated as CASGAGGPYNEQFF.

The chain joins TRBV5-6 to TRBJ1-4; D is undetermined. The germline V gene encodes CDR1 SGHDT and CDR2 YYEEEE. V lost 10 bases to trimming and J lost 5 bases, with 15 bases between them. This CDR3 comprises 13 residues. This CDR3 is CAGKGAGNEKLFF. For the CDR3, the DNA is TGTGCCGGGAAGGGAGCTGGAAATGAAAAACTGTTTTTT. Full variable domain (missing parts from reference TRBV5-6 and TRBJ1-4): DAGVTQSPTHLIKTRGQQVTLRCSPKSGHDTVSWYQQALGQGPQFIFQYYEEEERQRGNFPDRFSGHQFPNYSSELNVNALLLGDSALYLCAGKGAGNEKLFFGSGTQLSVL.

The V and J genes are TRBV9 and TRBJ2-3; 11 positions agree with TRBD2. This CDR3 contains 18 residues. Germline trimming cut 3 bases from V and 4 bases from J; bases unmatched to any gene: 13. Germline V lookup: CDR1 SGDLS, CDR2 YYNGEE. The CDR3 is CASSAGTSGVEVADTQYF. CDR3 bases: TGTGCCAGCAGCGCCGGGACTAGCGGAGTGGAAGTCGCAGATACGCAGTATTTT. Together with reference TRBV9 and TRBJ2-3, the CDR3 gives the full variable domain: DSGVTQTPKHLITATGQRVTLRCSPRSGDLSVYWYQQSLDQGLQFLIQYYNGEERAKGNILERFSAQQFPDLHSELNLSSLELGDSALYFCASSAGTSGVEVADTQYFGPGTRLTVL.

The V call is TRBV5-1, the J call TRBJ2-2; TRBD2 aligns across 8 bases. The V and J ends lost 0 bases and 4 bases, in that order; junction bases with no gene match: 5. The CDR3 is 16 amino acids. Germline-derived CDR1 and CDR2 are SGHRS and YFSETQ. The CDR3 region has the DNA TGCGCCAGCAGCTTGGAACTAGCGGCCGCCACCGGGGAGCTGTTTTTT. Translation gives CASSLELAAATGELFF.

This rearrangement joins TRBV4-3 to TRBJ2-2; D is unclear. CDR3 length equals 15 residues. The germline gives CDR1 LGHNA, CDR2 YSLEER. V dropped 4 bases and J dropped 5 bases, with 14 bases sitting between them. Here the CDR3 reads CASSPKAWATGELFF. As DNA, the CDR3 is TGCGCCAGCAGCCCCAAGGCATGGGCAACCGGGGAGCTGTTTTTT.